Presented here are 26 T cell receptor beta chains from one specimen sequenced in a study of CXCR3-negative and CXCR3-positive naive CD8 T cells. UMI-labeled 5' RACE TRB cDNA libraries were prepared from the cells. With the 5' RACE reads reprocessed, TCRdb shows one record per CDR3 protein and no DNA. Its table lists 150,000 or so distinct CDR3 sequences. Sequenced: naive CXCR3- CD8+ T cells from blood. Subset of the sample: CD45RO-CCR7+CD27+CD95- naive CD8+ T cells lacking CXCR3 (TNR3-). These receptors were taken from a human donor in good health. Some clones in this sample may be carry-over from other donors' samples.

CDR3: CSVVEGYGNQPQHF. The chain links TRBV29-1 to TRBJ1-5. Germline-derived CDR1 and CDR2 are SQVTM and ANQGSEA. This CDR3 contains 14 residues.

The chain has TRBV14 and TRBJ2-7. This CDR3 is 14 amino acids long. Germline CDR1 is SGHDN and CDR2 is FVKESK. CDR3 residues: CASSQDRTAYEQYF.

The genes are TRBV20-1 and TRBJ2-7; the D call from TCRdb, TRBD1, cannot be confirmed without DNA. Germline CDR1 is DFQATT and CDR2 is SNEGSKA (reference sequence). The CDR3 spans 14 residues. The CDR3 here is CSAIPGTANYEQYF.

V and J are TRBV20-1 and TRBJ2-7; TCRdb outputs TRBD1, but without DNA this stays unchecked. Germline V gene lookup returns CDR1 DFQATT and CDR2 SNEGSKA (reference sequence). The CDR3 spans 12 residues. Here the CDR3 reads CSARPQGWEQYF.

V is TRBV29-1 and J is TRBJ2-7; TCRdb calls TRBD2, which cannot be checked without DNA. CDR3 length: 14 residues. CDR1 is SQVTM and CDR2 is ANQGSEA in the germline V gene. CDR3 sequence reads: CSVEDYEGSDEQYF.

This rearrangement joins TRBV29-1 to TRBJ2-1; lacking DNA, the TRBD2 call made by TCRdb goes unchecked. The germline gives CDR1 SQVTM, CDR2 ANQGSEA. The CDR3 runs to 14 residues. The CDR3 region is CSVITSGGGNEQFF.

The chain carries TRBV4-2 and TRBJ2-3; without DNA, the TCRdb call of TRBD2 cannot be checked. Germline CDR1 LGHNA, CDR2 YNFKEQ. The CDR3 loop spans 19 amino acids. This CDR3 reads CASSHAGLAGGRSPDTQYF.

J is TRBJ2-7 and V is TRBV5-1; TCRdb's D call, TRBD1, is unchecked because there is no DNA. Germline CDR1 SGHRS, CDR2 YFSETQ. The CDR3 is 14 amino acids. The CDR3 here is CASSLEGGTYEQYF. The entire variable domain, with the rest obtained from reference TRBV5-1 and TRBJ2-7, is as follows: KAGVTQTPRYLIKTRGQQVTLSCSPISGHRSVSWYQQTPGQGLQFLFEYFSETQRNKGNFPGRFSGRQFSNSRSEMNVSTLELGDSALYLCASSLEGGTYEQYFGPGTRLTVT.

The chain couples TRBV11-3 to TRBJ2-7. The CDR3 extends over 13 amino acids. CDR1 and CDR2 from the germline V gene are SGHNT and YENEEA. The CDR3 protein is CASSSHPSGEQYF.

This rearrangement joins TRBV29-1 to TRBJ2-2; the TCRdb D gene call, TRBD1, has no DNA to confirm it. The CDR3 sequence is 15 residues long. Looked up from germline, CDR1 is SQVTM and CDR2 is ANQGSEA. This CDR3 is CSVVWGHTNTGELFF.

The chain is built from TRBV16 and TRBJ2-7; with no DNA, the TCRdb D assignment of TRBD1 cannot be verified. Germline V gene lookup returns CDR1 KGHSY and CDR2 FQNENV. CDR3 length: 14 amino acids. The CDR3 sequence: CASSRRGLGFEQYF.

The chain has TRBV7-7 and TRBJ2-1; absent DNA, TCRdb's TRBD2 call cannot be checked. Germline V gives CDR1 SSHAT, CDR2 FNYEAQ (reference sequence). The CDR3 spans 15 residues. The chain's CDR3 is CASSTRTSGRDEQFF.

This chain connects TRBV9 to TRBJ2-5; the TCRdb call, TRBD2, lacks DNA for checking. The germline CDR1 and CDR2 sequences are SGDLS and YYNGEE. This CDR3 spans 13 amino acids. The CDR3 region is CASSSRGGETQYF. The whole variable domain, filled in from reference TRBV9 and TRBJ2-5, reads DSGVTQTPKHLITATGQRVTLRCSPRSGDLSVYWYQQSLDQGLQFLIQYYNGEERAKGNILERFSAQQFPDLHSELNLSSLELGDSALYFCASSSRGGETQYFGPGTRLLVL.

The CDR3 loop is CASSLAPYEQYF. This sequence joins TRBV12-3 or TRBV12-4 and TRBJ2-7. The CDR3 has 12 amino acids.

This sequence joins TRBV29-1 and TRBJ2-7. CDR1 is SQVTM, CDR2 ANQGSEA, per germline. The CDR3 sequence is 13 residues long. The CDR3 is CSVDKEDSYEQYF.

This sequence joins TRBV5-1 and TRBJ1-2; TCRdb's D call of TRBD1 is untestable without DNA. Germline CDR1 is SGHRS and CDR2 is YFSETQ. CDR3 size: 19 residues. The CDR3 loop is CASSRHTRQGRTPGYGYTF.

This chain joins TRBV7-8 and TRBJ2-1. This CDR3 is built from 15 residues. Germline values: CDR1 SGHVS, CDR2 FQNEAQ. Here the CDR3 reads CASSLETGTYNEQFF.

V gene TRBV29-1 combines with J gene TRBJ2-3; TCRdb selects TRBD1, and the lack of DNA leaves this call unchecked. Germline assignment: CDR1 SQVTM and CDR2 ANQGSEA. The CDR3 is made up of 13 amino acids. The chain's CDR3 is CSVIRADTDTQYF.

The V call is TRBV4-3, the J call TRBJ1-6; TCRdb returns TRBD1, unconfirmable since there is no DNA. Germline CDR1 LGHNA, CDR2 YSLEER. The CDR3 spans 20 residues. The CDR3 region is CASSQAGWQGVRSYNSPLHF.

J is TRBJ2-1 and V is TRBV7-9; the D gene TCRdb calls, TRBD2, cannot be checked with no DNA. Germline assignment: CDR1 SEHNR and CDR2 FQNEAQ (reference sequence). This CDR3 is built from 16 residues. CDR3 loop: CASSLALGDLGDEQFF.

The chain uses TRBV5-5 and TRBJ2-7. Germline CDR1 reads SGHKS; CDR2 reads YYEKEE (reference sequence). The CDR3 extends over 13 amino acids. This chain's CDR3 is CASSLAPSYERYF.

The V gene is TRBV12-3 or TRBV12-4, the J gene TRBJ2-7; checking the TCRdb D call of TRBD1 is not possible without DNA. This CDR3 spans 14 amino acids. The CDR3 reads CASSPGTVKYEQYF.

CDR3 amino acids: CASAWGAYEQYF. The chain couples TRBV6-2 or TRBV6-3 to TRBJ2-7; there is no DNA to check the TCRdb D call of TRBD2. Germline CDR1 and CDR2: MNHEY and SVGEGT. CDR3 length equals 12 residues.

CDR3 residues: CASSQASAEEQYF. The chain carries TRBV4-1 and TRBJ2-7; TCRdb's D gene call, TRBD2, goes unchecked for lack of DNA. Germline values: CDR1 MGHRA, CDR2 YSYEKL. This CDR3 comprises 13 residues.

This sequence joins TRBV29-1 and TRBJ2-5; without DNA, the TCRdb call of TRBD1 cannot be checked. Germline CDR1 SQVTM, CDR2 ANQGSEA. CDR3 length: 13 residues. The CDR3 protein is CSAGTGAQETQYF.

The chain couples TRBV2 to TRBJ2-1. The germline gives CDR1 SNHLY, CDR2 FYNNEI. There are 14 residues in the CDR3. The CDR3 protein is CASSERGNYDEQFF.